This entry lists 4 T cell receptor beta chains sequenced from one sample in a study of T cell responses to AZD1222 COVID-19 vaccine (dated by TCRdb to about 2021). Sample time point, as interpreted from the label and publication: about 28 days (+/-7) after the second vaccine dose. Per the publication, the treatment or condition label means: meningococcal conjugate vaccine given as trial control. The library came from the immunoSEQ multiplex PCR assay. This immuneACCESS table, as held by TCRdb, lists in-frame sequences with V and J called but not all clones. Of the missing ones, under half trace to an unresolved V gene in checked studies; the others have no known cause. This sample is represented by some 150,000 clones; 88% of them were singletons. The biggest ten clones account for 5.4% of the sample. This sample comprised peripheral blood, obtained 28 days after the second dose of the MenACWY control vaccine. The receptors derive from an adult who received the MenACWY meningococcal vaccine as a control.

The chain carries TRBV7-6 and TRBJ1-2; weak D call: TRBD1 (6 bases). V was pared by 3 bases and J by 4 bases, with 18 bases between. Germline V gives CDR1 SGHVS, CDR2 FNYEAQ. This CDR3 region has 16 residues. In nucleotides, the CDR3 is TGTGCCAGCAGCTTTAACCCCCTAGGGGGTGGCTATGGCTACACCTTC. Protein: CASSFNPLGGGYGYTF.

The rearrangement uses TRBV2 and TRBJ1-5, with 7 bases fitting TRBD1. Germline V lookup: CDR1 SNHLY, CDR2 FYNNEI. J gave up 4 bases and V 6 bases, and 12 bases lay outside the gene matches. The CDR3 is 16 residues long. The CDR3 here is CASSEVWAGGNQPQHF. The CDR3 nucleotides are TGTGCCAGCAGCGAGGTATGGGCAGGGGGAAATCAGCCCCAGCATTTT. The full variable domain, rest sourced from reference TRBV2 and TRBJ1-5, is EPEVTQTPSHQVTQMGQEVILRCVPISNHLYFYWYRQILGQKVEFLVSFYNNEISEKSEIFDDQFSVERPDGSNFTLKIRSTKLEDSAMYFCASSEVWAGGNQPQHFGDGTRLSIL.

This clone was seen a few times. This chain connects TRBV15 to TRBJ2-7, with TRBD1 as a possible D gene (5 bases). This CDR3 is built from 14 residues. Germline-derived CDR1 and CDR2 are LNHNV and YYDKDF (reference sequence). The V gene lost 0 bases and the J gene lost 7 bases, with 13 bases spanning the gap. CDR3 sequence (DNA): TGTGCCACCAGCAGAGAGGGCCATACAGGAGAGCAGTACTTC. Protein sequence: CATSREGHTGEQYF.

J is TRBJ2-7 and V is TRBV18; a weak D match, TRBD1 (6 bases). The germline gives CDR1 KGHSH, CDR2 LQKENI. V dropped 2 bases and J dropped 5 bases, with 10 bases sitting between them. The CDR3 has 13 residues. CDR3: CASSPADSHEQYF. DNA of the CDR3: TGTGCCAGCTCACCAGCGGACAGCCACGAGCAGTACTTC.